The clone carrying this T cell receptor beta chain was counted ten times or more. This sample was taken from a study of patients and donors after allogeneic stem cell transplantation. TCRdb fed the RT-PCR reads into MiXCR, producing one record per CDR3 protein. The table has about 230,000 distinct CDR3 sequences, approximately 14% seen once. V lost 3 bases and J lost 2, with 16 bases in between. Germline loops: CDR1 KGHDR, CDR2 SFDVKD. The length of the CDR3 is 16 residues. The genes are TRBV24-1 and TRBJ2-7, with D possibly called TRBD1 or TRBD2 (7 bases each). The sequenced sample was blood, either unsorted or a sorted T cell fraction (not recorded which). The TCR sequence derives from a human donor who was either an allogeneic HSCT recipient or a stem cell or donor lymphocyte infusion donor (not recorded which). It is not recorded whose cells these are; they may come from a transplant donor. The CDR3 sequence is CATSDSGDRNTYEQYF. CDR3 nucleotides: TGTGCCACCAGTGATAGCGGGGACAGAAACACCTACGAGCAGTACTTC.